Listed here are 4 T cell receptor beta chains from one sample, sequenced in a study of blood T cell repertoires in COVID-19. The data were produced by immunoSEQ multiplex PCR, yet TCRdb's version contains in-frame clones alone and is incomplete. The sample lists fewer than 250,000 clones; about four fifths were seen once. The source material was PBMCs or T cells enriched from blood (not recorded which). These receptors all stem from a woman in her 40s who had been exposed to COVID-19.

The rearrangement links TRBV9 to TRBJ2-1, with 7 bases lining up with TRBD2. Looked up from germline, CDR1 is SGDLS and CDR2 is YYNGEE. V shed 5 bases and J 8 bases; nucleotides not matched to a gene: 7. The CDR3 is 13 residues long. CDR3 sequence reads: CASSAGTIDEQFF. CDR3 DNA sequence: TGTGCCAGCAGTGCGGGGACTATCGATGAGCAGTTCTTC.

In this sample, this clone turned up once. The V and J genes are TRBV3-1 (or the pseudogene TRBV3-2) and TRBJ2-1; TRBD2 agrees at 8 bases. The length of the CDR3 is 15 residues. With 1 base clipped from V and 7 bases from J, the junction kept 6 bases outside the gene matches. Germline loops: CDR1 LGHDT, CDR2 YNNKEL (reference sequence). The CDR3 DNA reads TGTGCCAGCAGCCAAGCGGGGGGGCGTCGGAATGAGCAGTTCTTC. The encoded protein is CASSQAGGRRNEQFF.

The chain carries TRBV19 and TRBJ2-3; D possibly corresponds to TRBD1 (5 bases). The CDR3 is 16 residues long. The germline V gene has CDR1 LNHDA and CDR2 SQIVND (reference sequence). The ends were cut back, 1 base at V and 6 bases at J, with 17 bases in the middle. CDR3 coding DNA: TGTGCCAGTAGTATAGCGGCGGCAGGGAAGGGTGATACGCAGTATTTT. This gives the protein CASSIAAAGKGDTQYF.

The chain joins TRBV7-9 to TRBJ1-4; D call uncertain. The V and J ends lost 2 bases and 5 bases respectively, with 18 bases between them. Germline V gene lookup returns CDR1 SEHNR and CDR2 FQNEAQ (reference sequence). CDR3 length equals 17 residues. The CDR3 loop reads CASSLRPNMIGNEKLFF. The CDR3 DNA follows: TGTGCCAGCAGCTTAAGGCCGAACATGATCGGGAATGAAAAACTGTTTTTT.